Sequencing of this TCR beta chain was carried out in a study of naive and memory T cell subsets. Study-wide results and caveats: Naive repertoires, especially CD8, held a few larger clonotypes, possibly memory cells re-expressing CD45RA.

An equimolar mix of two oligonucleotides served as the beta constant-region primer for TRBC1 and TRBC2. Four rounds of PCR amplified the ligated cDNA using nested alpha and beta constant-region primers plus SP2. TCRdb analysed the UMI-ligation and nested PCR reads with MiXCR anew, one entry per CDR3 protein. The sample holds over 110,000 distinct CDR3 sequences, 15% to 25% seen once. As regards this clonotype: Its specificity is unknown.

This CDR3 spans 15 amino acids. Trimming removed 7 bases at V and 1 base at J, with 13 bases between. The V gene's germline CDR1 is SNHLY and CDR2 FYNNEI. What was sequenced was naive CD8+ T cells from blood. The genes are TRBV2 and TRBJ2-2; a possible D gene is TRBD1 (5 bases). The TCR sequence derives from a human donor in good health. In DNA, the CDR3 is TGTGCCAGCATAGTTTGGCAGGGGAACACCGGGGAGCTGTTTTTT. This sequence encodes CASIVWQGNTGELFF.